The sequence of this T cell receptor beta chain was determined in a study of blood T cells in healthy people across ages. V dropped 6 bases and J dropped 0 bases, with 17 bases sitting between them. The CDR3 runs 17 residues. The germline gives CDR1 SGHTA, CDR2 FQGNSA. Primers used in a second PCR of roughly 7 to 12 cycles were a sample-barcoded 5' primer and a J-beta primer mix. MiXCR was run by TCRdb on the 5' RACE reads, yielding one entry per CDR3 protein. Found here are about a million distinct CDR3 sequences, roughly two fifths of them singletons; the top ten hold 10% to 15%. This receptor was obtained from a man younger than 35 in good health. The chain links TRBV7-2 to TRBJ1-4, with a tentative D call TRBD1 (6 bases). The material sequenced was blood. The CDR3 nucleotides read TGTGCCAGCAGTCTCACCGGGGGGGCTGCAACTAATGAAAAACTGTTTTTT. Amino acid sequence: CASSLTGGAATNEKLFF.